Listed below are T cell receptor beta chains from one sample, sequenced in a study of spatial heterogeneity in lung cancer. TCRdb re-derived calls from the 5' RACE reads in MiXCR, one entry per CDR3 protein. The sample consists of tens of thousands of distinct CDR3 sequences, around 8.2% of them appearing once. The material was PBMCs, obtained at surgery. The receptors were sampled from a female donor with early-stage non-small cell lung cancer. Each CDR3 is given with its conserved first and last residue. Clone size appears in some rows only: once, few, many, or a class for an expanded clone.

>TRBJ2-1|.|TRBV7-3
CASSYYRGLRESSYNEQFF
>TRBJ1-1|.|TRBV7-3
CASSLMPNTEAFF
>TRBJ1-2|few|TRBV19
CASSSGANYGYTF
>TRBJ2-2|many|TRBV5-1
CASSPGPGFRGELFF
>TRBJ2-3|few|TRBV27
CASRRAGVLTDTQYF
>TRBJ2-3|.|TRBV29-1
CSVRQGAINTDTQYF
>TRBJ2-1|once|TRBV5-1
CASSIQGSSYNEQFF
>TRBJ1-1|few|TRBV28
CASSEGLPEAFF
>TRBJ2-3|few|TRBV7-2
CASSYRDNQPDTQYF
>TRBJ1-4|.|TRBV2
CASRQGALEKLFF
>TRBJ2-1|many|TRBV18
CASSPPGQALSYNEQFF
>TRBJ2-4|many|TRBV12-3/TRBV12-4
CASSPGVQSKNIQYF
>TRBJ1-4|many|TRBV12-3/TRBV12-4
CASARGMFEKLFF
>TRBJ1-1|.|TRBV12-3/TRBV12-4
CASSDIVNTEAFF
>TRBJ2-5|.|TRBV5-1
CASSGGWGETQYF
>TRBJ1-6|.|TRBV18
CASSPAGGEENSPLHF
>TRBJ2-2|.|TRBV5-1
CASSPGGQNTGELLF
>TRBJ1-5|many|TRBV28
CASSPPGRINQPQHF
>TRBJ2-3|.|TRBV29-1
CSVEGIAGNTDTQYF
>TRBJ1-6|.|TRBV5-1
CASNPGQGNSPLHF
>TRBJ1-2|.|TRBV5-4
CASSPSRGREVGYTF
>TRBJ1-5|few|TRBV28
CASSSLTSGTRSQPQHF
>TRBJ2-1|.|TRBV12-3/TRBV12-4
CASSLRGDNEQFF
>TRBJ1-1|many|TRBV28
CASSFTRTATEAFF
>TRBJ2-5|.|TRBV5-6
CASSLTGKETQYF
>TRBJ2-5|many|TRBV29-1
CSVDPQETQYF
>TRBJ2-7|once|TRBV25-1
CASSDPSGTGTYEQYF
>TRBJ2-7|many|TRBV28
CASSPPGLASYEQYF
>TRBJ2-1|many|TRBV29-1
CSAEKGPGFNEQFF
>TRBJ2-5|.|TRBV6-5
CASTTYGGFEETQYF
>TRBJ1-2|.|TRBV3-1
CASSQAAGNYGYTF